The 31 T cell receptor beta chains presented below share a single source sample, sequenced in a study of blood T cell repertoires in COVID-19. Sequencing was performed with immunoSEQ multiplex PCR; in TCRdb, only in-frame clones are kept and a portion is missing. This table has about 260,000 clones, 80% to 90% appearing once. Sample: peripheral blood. The receptors originated from a woman aged 70-85 years with COVID-19, enrolled during active disease.

The chain links TRBV20-1 to TRBJ1-4; TRBD1 matches 7 bases. With V trimmed by 0 bases and J by 14 bases, 3 bases remained unmatched. Germline V gene data show CDR1 as DFQATT and CDR2 as SNEGSKA (reference sequence). This CDR3 region has 11 residues. CDR3 loop: CSARERQGLFF. DNA of the CDR3: TGCAGTGCTAGAGAGCGACAGGGCCTGTTTTTT.

V and J are TRBV20-1 and TRBJ2-1; possible D gene TRBD2, 5 bases. CDR3 size: 13 residues. V lost 3 bases and J 8 bases, leaving 14 bases between the germline ends. Germline V gene lookup returns CDR1 DFQATT and CDR2 SNEGSKA (reference sequence). CDR3 sequence: CSASRGLADEQFF. In nucleotides, the CDR3 is TGCAGTGCTAGTCGAGGGCTAGCCGATGAGCAGTTCTTC.

The gene calls are TRBV11-1 and TRBJ1-1, with 9 bases that match TRBD1. CDR1 and CDR2 (germline): SGHAT, FQDESV (reference sequence). The CDR3 extends over 16 amino acids. The V segment lost 5 bases and the J segment 0 bases; nucleotides outside the gene matches: 7. The CDR3, as DNA: TGTGCCAGCAGCACCGGACAGGGGAGGTTGAACACTGAAGCTTTCTTT. As protein: CASSTGQGRLNTEAFF.

The CDR3 coding sequence is TGTGCCAGCAGTTATTTTGGGGCAGGGTATGGCTACACCTTC. Its translation: CASSYFGAGYGYTF. This chain joins TRBV6-6 and TRBJ1-2; maybe TRBD1 (5 bases). Trimming took off 3 bases at V and 5 bases at J, with 13 bases between the two ends. In germline, CDR1 is MNHNY, CDR2 SVGAGI (reference sequence). This CDR3 is 14 amino acids long.

The V and J genes are TRBV4-1 and TRBJ1-6, with 8 bases lining up with TRBD1. Losses at the gene ends were 0 bases for V and 10 bases for J; bases not matched to a gene: 8. Germline assignment: CDR1 MGHRA and CDR2 YSYEKL. There are 16 residues in the CDR3. This CDR3 reads CASSQDQGAEGSPLHF. The CDR3 DNA is TGCGCCAGCAGCCAAGACCAGGGGGCGGAAGGATCACCCCTCCACTTT.

The chain employs TRBV21-1 and TRBJ2-7; TRBD1, as called in the table, went unchecked against the DNA. TRBV21-1 is described as a pseudogene. This CDR3 contains 20 residues. Here the CDR3 reads CALAGPRGRGQTKRSYEQYF. The DNA of the CDR3 is TGTGCCCTCGCCGGCCCCCGGGGCAGGGGGCAGACTAAACGGTCCTACGAGCAGTACTTC.

This clone was seen a few times. This chain links TRBV7-8 with TRBJ2-1; TRBD2 aligns across 12 bases. V shed 5 bases, J shed 0 bases, and the junction held 23 bases outside the gene matches. CDR3 length: 23 residues. Looked up from germline, CDR1 is SGHVS and CDR2 is FQNEAQ. Written as DNA, the CDR3 is TGTGCCAGCAGCCTACCGGTGGGTGTCCCCGGACTAGCGGGAATCGGCTCCTACAATGAGCAGTTCTTC. It encodes CASSLPVGVPGLAGIGSYNEQFF.

This rearrangement joins TRBV3-1 (or the pseudogene TRBV3-2) to TRBJ2-3; 7 bases fit TRBD1. This CDR3 comprises 16 residues. V lost 4 bases, J lost 1 base, and 8 bases stayed unmatched. CDR1 and CDR2 from the germline V gene are LGHDT and YNNKEL (reference sequence). CDR3 DNA: TGTGCCAGCAGCCGAGGGACAGACTCACGCACAGATACGCAGTATTTT. Its translation: CASSRGTDSRTDTQYF.

The chain has TRBV3-1 (or the pseudogene TRBV3-2) and TRBJ1-1; TRBD1 agrees at 8 bases. J lost 1 base, V lost 3 bases, and 1 base had no gene match. Germline CDR1 reads LGHDT; CDR2 reads YNNKEL (reference sequence). CDR3 size: 14 residues. CDR3 DNA: TGTGCCAGCAGCCAGGGGACAGGGAACACTGAAGCTTTCTTT. Translating gives CASSQGTGNTEAFF.

This clone was counted once. The V and J genes are TRBV7-3 and TRBJ1-2; a weak D match, TRBD1 (6 bases). The CDR3 consists of 17 residues. Trimming removed 2 bases at V and 2 bases at J, with 18 bases between. Per germline, CDR1 SGHTA and CDR2 FQGTGA. The CDR3 DNA reads TGTGCCAGCAGCTTACATGTGGGGGACACCAGAAACTATGGCTACACCTTC. It yields the protein CASSLHVGDTRNYGYTF.

This chain joins TRBV5-1 and TRBJ1-1; 8 bases line up with TRBD1. V lost 2 bases, J lost 5 bases, and 5 bases stayed unmatched. CDR1 is SGHRS and CDR2 is YFSETQ in the germline V gene. The CDR3 spans 14 residues. The DNA for the CDR3 is TGCGCCAGCAGCTTAGGACAGGGTTGGACTGAAGCTTTCTTT. Translated: CASSLGQGWTEAFF.

This clone was recorded only once. The chain employs TRBV4-3 and TRBJ1-1; D is unclear. The CDR3 is made up of 13 amino acids. With 1 base removed from V and 2 bases from J, the gap between germline ends came to 5 bases. Germline values: CDR1 LGHNA, CDR2 YSLEER. CDR3 in amino acids: CASSQAGNTEAFF. DNA for the CDR3: TGCGCCAGCAGCCAAGCCGGTAACACTGAAGCTTTCTTT.

J is TRBJ2-7 and V is TRBV5-6; D gene uncertain. Trimming removed 0 bases at V and 4 bases at J, with 17 bases between. This CDR3 has 16 residues. The germline V gene encodes CDR1 SGHDT and CDR2 YYEEEE. DNA of the CDR3: TGTGCCAGCAGCTTGGTTTCCACTCCGGGTGTATACGAGCAGTACTTC. It encodes CASSLVSTPGVYEQYF.

This clone has just a few counts. The chain employs TRBV3-1 (or the pseudogene TRBV3-2) and TRBJ1-5; D ambiguous. V gave up 0 bases and J gave up 6 bases, with 6 bases separating them. Germline V CDR1 and CDR2: LGHDT, YNNKEL (reference sequence). This CDR3 has 13 amino acids. The CDR3: CASSQDLRQPQHF. As DNA, the CDR3 is TGTGCCAGCAGCCAAGATCTCCGTCAGCCCCAGCATTTT.

This clone was detected only a few times. This rearrangement joins TRBV2 to TRBJ2-7, with a tentative D call TRBD1 (6 bases). From germline, CDR1 is SNHLY and CDR2 FYNNEI. V lost 11 bases and J lost 7, with 18 bases in between. The CDR3 is made up of 12 amino acids. This chain's CDR3 is CAGSRDTFEQYF. The CDR3 region has the DNA TGTGCCGGGTCCCGGGACACCTTTGAGCAGTACTTC.

V is TRBV7-3 and J is TRBJ1-4; no clear D. The CDR3 has 13 residues. Germline loops: CDR1 SGHTA, CDR2 FQGTGA. Deletions cut 2 bases from V and 2 bases from J, with 3 bases between. This CDR3 reads CASSLSTNEKLFF. Written as DNA, the CDR3 is TGTGCCAGCAGCTTATCTACTAATGAAAAACTGTTTTTT.

The rearrangement links TRBV7-9 to TRBJ2-7, with TRBD1 identical over 9 bases. Germline-derived CDR1 and CDR2 are SEHNR and FQNEAQ (reference sequence). V gave up 2 bases and J gave up 3 bases; unmatched junction bases: 8. There are 16 residues in the CDR3. The CDR3 sequence: CASSLPRDRADYEQYF. The CDR3, as DNA: TGTGCCAGCAGCTTACCAAGGGACAGGGCGGACTACGAGCAGTACTTC.

The gene calls are TRBV28 and TRBJ1-4, with D perhaps TRBD1 (5 bases). The germline gives CDR1 MDHEN, CDR2 SYDVKM. The CDR3 extends over 11 amino acids. V shed 8 bases and J shed 11 bases, with 12 bases lying between them. The CDR3: CASAGTGKLFF. The DNA for the CDR3 is TGTGCCAGCGCGGGGACTGGGAAACTGTTTTTT.

The rearrangement uses TRBV10-3 and TRBJ2-2, with TRBD2 matching 7 bases. There are 13 residues in the CDR3. Germline CDR1 reads ENHRY; CDR2 reads SYGVKD. Losses at the gene ends were 10 bases for V and 2 bases for J; bases not matched to a gene: 4. The CDR3 nucleotides read TGTGCCACGAGCGGGACCAACACCGGGGAGCTGTTTTTT. Encoded protein: CATSGTNTGELFF.

This clone was observed once. The V and J genes are TRBV3-1 (or the pseudogene TRBV3-2) and TRBJ2-4, with 12 positions matching TRBD2. J lost 3 bases, V lost 1 base, and 7 bases had no gene match. The V gene's germline CDR1 is LGHDT and CDR2 YNNKEL (reference sequence). The CDR3 spans 18 residues. The CDR3 DNA sequence: TGTGCCAGCAGCCAAGGACTAGCGGGAGTACGAGTCAAAAACATTCAGTACTTC. It yields the protein CASSQGLAGVRVKNIQYF.

The rearrangement uses TRBV13 and TRBJ2-3; TRBD2 aligns across 15 bases. Trimming at V came to 4 bases and at J to 5 bases, leaving 4 bases not matched to a gene. The CDR3 runs 16 residues. CDR1 is PRHDT and CDR2 is FYEKMQ in the germline V gene (reference sequence). CDR3 protein: CASSSWTSGRGDTQYF. CDR3 sequence (DNA): TGTGCCAGCAGCTCCTGGACTAGCGGGAGGGGAGATACGCAGTATTTT.

J is TRBJ2-2 and V is TRBV21-1; the D segment call TRBD1 is taken from the table without a DNA check. TRBV21-1 corresponds to a pseudogene. The CDR3 totals 18 residues. The DNA of the CDR3 is TGTGCCAGCAGCAAAGTTATGTGGGACACATCGAACACCGGGGAGCTGTTTTTT. Its translation: CASSKVMWDTSNTGELFF.

The chain joins TRBV6-1 to TRBJ2-5, with D hard to call. With 2 bases removed from V and 5 bases from J, the gap between germline ends came to 6 bases. Germline CDR1 reads MNHNS; CDR2 reads SASEGT. This CDR3 contains 12 residues. CDR3 DNA: TGTGCCAGCAGTGAAATCCGGGAGACCCAGTACTTC. It translates to CASSEIRETQYF.

This chain connects TRBV30 to TRBJ2-2, with 9 nucleotides matching TRBD2. The J segment lost 2 bases and the V segment lost 5 bases, leaving 3 bases of the junction unmatched. Germline values: CDR1 GTSNPN, CDR2 SVGIG (reference sequence). The CDR3 loop spans 14 amino acids. CDR3 in amino acids: CAWPGTSNTGELFF. The CDR3 nucleotides read TGTGCCTGGCCCGGGACTAGCAACACCGGGGAGCTGTTTTTT.

The chain carries TRBV27 and TRBJ2-7, with D possibly matching TRBD2 (6 bases). The CDR3 is made up of 15 amino acids. V was cut by 5 bases and J by 2 bases, with 16 bases left in between. The germline V gene encodes CDR1 MNHEY and CDR2 SMNVEV (reference sequence). The CDR3 DNA reads TGTGCCAGCAGTCATGGCCGGGACTCTGCCTACGAGCAGTACTTC. Protein: CASSHGRDSAYEQYF.

This chain's CDR3 is CASSRPGLARETQYF. CDR3 nucleotide sequence: TGTGCCAGCAGTCGACCGGGACTAGCGAGGGAGACCCAGTACTTC. This rearrangement joins TRBV27 to TRBJ2-5, with 10 bases fitting TRBD2. Trimming cost V 5 bases and J 5 bases; bases outside gene matches: 8. This CDR3 contains 15 residues. Germline V gene lookup returns CDR1 MNHEY and CDR2 SMNVEV (reference sequence).

The CDR3 bases are TGTGCCAGCAGCTTAGCGGCCGTCAGGTCCCAGTACTTC. This codes for CASSLAAVRSQYF. The chain joins TRBV7-8 to TRBJ2-5; D not resolved. CDR3 length equals 13 residues. V was trimmed by 0 bases and J by 9 bases, leaving 11 bases between them. Germline V lookup: CDR1 SGHVS, CDR2 FQNEAQ.

The chain is built from TRBV29-1 and TRBJ2-5; 8 bases map to TRBD2. The germline V gene has CDR1 SQVTM and CDR2 ANQGSEA. V shed 6 bases, J shed 4 bases, and the junction held 7 bases outside the gene matches. CDR3 length: 13 amino acids. The CDR3 protein is CSVILGGAETQYF. CDR3 sequence (DNA): TGCAGCGTGATACTCGGGGGGGCAGAGACCCAGTACTTC.

V is TRBV21-1 and J is TRBJ2-7; the D call TRBD1 from the table was never checked on the DNA. TRBV21-1 is labeled a pseudogene. The CDR3 spans 15 residues. CDR3 in DNA: TGTGCCAGCAGCAAAGCGGCAGGGCTTGTCGACGAGCAGTACTTC. Its translation is CASSKAAGLVDEQYF.

The CDR3 DNA is TGTGCCAGCAGCCATTACAACCAAAAATACAATGAGCAGTTCTTC. Protein: CASSHYNQKYNEQFF. This chain uses TRBV3-1 (or the pseudogene TRBV3-2) with TRBJ2-1; D ambiguous. The length of the CDR3 is 15 residues. Trimming left V 3 bases short and J 4 bases short, with 13 bases between. Per the germline V gene, CDR1 is LGHDT and CDR2 is YNNKEL (reference sequence).

The chain links TRBV5-8 to TRBJ2-7; 9 bases match TRBD1. The ends lost 4 bases at V and 4 bases at J; junction bases unmatched: 6. Germline V gene data show CDR1 as SGHTS and CDR2 as YDEGEE. CDR3 length equals 14 residues. The CDR3 nucleotides read TGTGCCAGCAGCCCCGGGACAGGGACTTACGAGCAGTACTTC. This translates into CASSPGTGTYEQYF.